The T cell receptor (beta chain) under discussion was sequenced for a study of cytomegalovirus exposure and HLA in healthy donors. Study-level background: Among several hundred genotyped donors, about 85% fell in the Caucasian-associated ancestry cluster. Study-wide points: Rare TCR sequences dominated, though some public TCRs recurred in many donors. The study dropped some indistinguishable V segments, TRBV6-2 and TRBV6-3 among them.

As to this clone: Its antigen is unknown.

The V end lost 10 bases, the J end lost 2 bases, and 8 bases lay between the germline ends. This CDR3 has 12 residues. The V gene's germline CDR1 is SGHVS and CDR2 FNYEAQ. It was with 60 Vbeta and 13 Jbeta primers that the PCR ran. Produced via immunoSEQ multiplex PCR; TCRdb's table is partial and in-frame only. The sample holds 100,000 to 150,000 clones, around 73% seen once. The chain has TRBV7-6 and TRBJ2-2; D call uncertain. Material for sequencing was PBMCs. This TCR derives from a man aged 25-45 years in good health and CMV-seropositive. The CDR3, as DNA: TGTGCCATGCTCCTAAACACCGGGGAGCTGTTTTTT. Translating gives CAMLLNTGELFF.